One and the same sample provided the 28 T cell receptor beta chains below, sequenced in a study of Ad26.COV2.S vaccination and SARS-CoV-2 variants. Using immunoSEQ multiplex PCR, the repertoire was profiled, and TCRdb retains in-frame clones only, with some absent. The sample lists around 420,000 clones, around 89% occurring once. Treatment given: about 20 received Ad26.COV2.S at low or high dose, single or two shots; about 5 received placebo; per-sample allocation not given. Day 63 after the first vaccine or placebo injection was the time point for sampling. Sample: peripheral blood, taken in a trial of Ad26.COV2.S vaccine versus placebo. The receptors derive from a person between 18 and 60 years old who received the Ad26.COV2.S COVID-19 vaccine or a placebo.

The CDR3 DNA follows: TGTGCCAGCAGTAGAGCCGACAGGGGTCATGGCTACACCTTC. Residues: CASSRADRGHGYTF. The rearrangement uses TRBV5-4 and TRBJ1-2, with TRBD1 matching 8 bases. The CDR3 extends over 14 amino acids. CDR1 and CDR2 from the germline V gene are SGHNT and YYREEE (reference sequence). The trim removed 5 bases at V and 6 bases at J, leaving 9 bases unmatched. Variable domain in full (rest from reference TRBV5-4 and TRBJ1-2): ETGVTQSPTHLIKTRGQQVTLRCSSQSGHNTVSWYQQALGQGPQFIFQYYREEENGRGNFPPRFSGLQFPNYSSELNVNALELDDSALYLCASSRADRGHGYTFGSGTRLTVV.

There are a few counts of this clone. The CDR3 spells CASSRPITGDTGELFF. The CDR3 coding sequence is TGTGCCAGCAGCCGGCCGATAACAGGGGACACCGGGGAGCTGTTTTTT. The chain employs TRBV5-4 and TRBJ2-2; the match to TRBD1 covers 7 bases. V lost 4 bases to trimming and J lost 3 bases; unmatched junction nucleotides: 9. Germline CDR1 is SGHNT and CDR2 is YYREEE (reference sequence). CDR3 length: 16 residues.

This rearrangement joins TRBV28 to TRBJ2-1; D may be TRBD1 or TRBD2 (6 bases each). Trimming took 6 bases from V and 9 from J, leaving 21 bases between them. The germline V gene has CDR1 MDHEN and CDR2 SYDVKM. The CDR3 length is 15 residues. CDR3 region: CASSSERGAVPEQFF. DNA of the CDR3: TGTGCCAGCAGCTCGGAGAGGGGGGCCGTACCTGAGCAGTTCTTC.

The chain has TRBV9 and TRBJ2-1, with D perhaps matching TRBD2 (5 bases). The germline CDR1 and CDR2 sequences are SGDLS and YYNGEE. V was pared by 3 bases and J by 5 bases, with 12 bases between. This CDR3 spans 14 amino acids. The CDR3 loop is CASSASTNNNEQFF. Written as DNA, the CDR3 is TGTGCCAGCAGCGCCTCGACTAACAACAATGAGCAGTTCTTC. Looking up the rest from reference TRBV9 and TRBJ2-1 gives the full variable domain: DSGVTQTPKHLITATGQRVTLRCSPRSGDLSVYWYQQSLDQGLQFLIQYYNGEERAKGNILERFSAQQFPDLHSELNLSSLELGDSALYFCASSASTNNNEQFFGPGTRLTVL.

V usage is TRBV7-9 and J usage is TRBJ1-1, with D possibly being TRBD1 (6 bases). The CDR3 covers 14 residues. Germline CDR1 is SEHNR and CDR2 is FQNEAQ (reference sequence). Trimming shortened V by 6 bases and J by 2 bases, and 13 bases separated the two germline ends. Here the CDR3 reads CASSQGQFNTEAFF. The CDR3 nucleotides read TGTGCCAGCAGTCAAGGACAGTTTAACACTGAAGCTTTCTTT.

V usage is TRBV4-3 and J usage is TRBJ1-1; perhaps TRBD1 as D (5 bases). CDR1 and CDR2 (germline): LGHNA, YSLEER. V was shortened by 5 bases and J by 7 bases, with 14 bases between the two germline ends. CDR3 length equals 13 residues. CDR3 DNA: TGCGCCAGCAGCGTAGCCCTGGGGGATGAAGCTTTCTTT. The encoded protein is CASSVALGDEAFF.

The chain links TRBV15 to TRBJ2-3; no firm D call. CDR1 and CDR2 from the germline V gene are LNHNV and YYDKDF (reference sequence). Trimming stripped 0 bases from V and 7 bases from J, with 11 bases between. This CDR3 region has 14 residues. The DNA of the CDR3 is TGTGCCACCAGCAGAGATCAAGGTCGGCATACGCAGTATTTT. Translating gives CATSRDQGRHTQYF.

The chain combines TRBV3-1 (or the pseudogene TRBV3-2) with TRBJ2-7, with 8 bases identical to TRBD2. The germline V gene encodes CDR1 LGHDT and CDR2 YNNKEL (reference sequence). The CDR3 extends over 15 amino acids. V gave up 1 base and J gave up 7 bases; unmatched junction bases: 9. The chain's CDR3 is CASSQGIREGREQYF. CDR3 sequence (DNA): TGTGCCAGCAGCCAAGGAATACGGGAGGGACGTGAGCAGTACTTC.

This clone was seen a handful of times. The chain combines TRBV5-1 with TRBJ2-7, with D unclear. The CDR3 runs 15 residues. V was pared by 6 bases and J by 3 bases, with 19 bases between. The germline V gene has CDR1 SGHRS and CDR2 YFSETQ. This CDR3 is CASTPGGVRSYEQYF. The DNA of the CDR3 is TGCGCCAGCACCCCCGGTGGGGTACGGAGCTACGAGCAGTACTTC.

The V gene is TRBV29-1, the J gene TRBJ2-7; D is perhaps TRBD1 (5 bases). From germline, CDR1 is SQVTM and CDR2 ANQGSEA. The CDR3 is 13 residues long. Trimming left V 0 bases short and J 6 bases short, with 12 bases between. CDR3: CSVEDRDLSEQYF. CDR3 DNA: TGCAGCGTTGAAGACAGGGATCTGTCCGAGCAGTACTTC.

This chain joins TRBV6-5 and TRBJ2-7; tentative D call: TRBD1 (5 bases). The CDR3 consists of 12 residues. The V gene's germline CDR1 is MNHEY and CDR2 SVGAGI. Trimming shortened V by 7 bases and J by 5 bases, and 12 bases separated the two germline ends. CDR3 protein: CASTRQGHEQYF. The CDR3 DNA is TGTGCCAGCACACGTCAGGGCCACGAGCAGTACTTC.

This clone was seen once. V gene TRBV9 combines with J gene TRBJ1-1; possible D gene TRBD1, 6 bases. Trimming removed 3 bases from V and 7 bases from J, with 16 bases in between. The CDR3 spans 14 residues. Germline V gene lookup returns CDR1 SGDLS and CDR2 YYNGEE. The CDR3 bases are TGTGCCAGCAGCGCCGAACAGGGAGGGATTGAAGCTTTCTTT. Amino acids: CASSAEQGGIEAFF.

The chain combines TRBV5-6 with TRBJ1-4, with D perhaps TRBD1 (6 bases). The CDR3 contains 17 residues. Trimming cost V 1 base and J 0 bases, with 13 bases left between them. Germline assignment: CDR1 SGHDT and CDR2 YYEEEE. CDR3 amino acids: CASSLRGGGTTNEKLFF. In DNA form, the CDR3 reads TGTGCCAGCAGCTTGCGTGGGGGCGGAACAACTAATGAAAAACTGTTTTTT.

V and J are TRBV6-6 and TRBJ1-4; TRBD1 agrees at 9 bases. V was pared by 6 bases and J by 7 bases, with 6 bases of the junction left unmatched. Germline loops: CDR1 MNHNY, CDR2 SVGAGI (reference sequence). The CDR3 runs to 14 residues. In nucleotides, the CDR3 is TGTGCCAGCAGGTGGACAGGGGTCGGTGAAAAACTGTTTTTT. Residues: CASRWTGVGEKLFF.

This clone was counted once. CDR3: CASSLGRAAYQETQYF. Written as DNA, the CDR3 is TGTGCCAGCAGCTTAGGTAGGGCGGCGTACCAAGAGACCCAGTACTTC. The rearrangement links TRBV7-9 to TRBJ2-5; D unresolved. The CDR3 extends over 16 amino acids. The germline CDR1 and CDR2 sequences are SEHNR and FQNEAQ (reference sequence). Trimming left V 1 base short and J 0 bases short, with 12 bases between.

The chain recombines TRBV6-1 with TRBJ1-4; D gene ambiguous. The CDR3 is 16 residues long. Germline V CDR1 and CDR2: MNHNS, SASEGT. Trimming stripped 2 bases from V and 0 bases from J, with 10 bases between. CDR3 coding DNA: TGTGCCAGCAGTGAATGGTTGGGATCAACTAATGAAAAACTGTTTTTT. Its translation is CASSEWLGSTNEKLFF.

This sequence joins TRBV18 and TRBJ2-2; 9 bases match TRBD1. In germline, CDR1 is KGHSH, CDR2 LQKENI. V shed 5 bases and J 5 bases; nucleotides not matched to a gene: 3. The CDR3 contains 14 residues. The CDR3 loop is CASSGQGTTGELFF. The CDR3 DNA reads as TGTGCCAGCTCAGGACAGGGGACGACCGGGGAGCTGTTTTTT.

The chain employs TRBV7-6 and TRBJ2-3, with D possibly being TRBD1 (5 bases). The CDR3 is made up of 13 amino acids. Germline-derived CDR1 and CDR2 are SGHVS and FNYEAQ. V was trimmed by 6 bases and J by 3 bases, leaving 10 bases between them. The CDR3 nucleotides are TGTGCCAGCAGTGAGCAGGGTACAGATACGCAGTATTTT. Encoded protein: CASSEQGTDTQYF.

The rearrangement links TRBV18 to TRBJ1-1, with TRBD1 matching over 10 bases. V gave up 1 base and J gave up 5 bases; unmatched junction bases: 7. Germline V gene lookup returns CDR1 KGHSH and CDR2 LQKENI. The CDR3 is made up of 16 amino acids. CDR3 coding DNA: TGTGCCAGCTCACCACGGGGACCGGGACAGGGGACTGAAGCTTTCTTT. It yields the protein CASSPRGPGQGTEAFF. Filled out from reference TRBV18 and TRBJ1-1, the complete variable domain reads NAGVMQNPRHLVRRRGQEARLRCSPMKGHSHVYWYRQLPEEGLKFMVYLQKENIIDESGMPKERFSAEFPKEGPSILRIQQVVRGDSAAYFCASSPRGPGQGTEAFFGQGTRLTVV.

V is TRBV7-9 and J is TRBJ2-5; D is possibly TRBD1 (5 bases). Trimming stripped 7 bases from V and 1 base from J, with 13 bases between. Germline values: CDR1 SEHNR, CDR2 FQNEAQ (reference sequence). The CDR3 has 14 residues. CDR3 protein: CASTSARGQETQYF. The DNA of the CDR3 is TGTGCCAGCACCTCAGCTAGGGGCCAAGAGACCCAGTACTTC. Full variable domain (remainder filled in from reference TRBV7-9 and TRBJ2-5): DTGVSQNPRHKITKRGQNVTFRCDPISEHNRLYWYRQTLGQGPEFLTYFQNEAQLEKSRLLSDRFSAERPKGSFSTLEIQRTEQGDSAMYLCASTSARGQETQYFGPGTRLLVL.

CDR3 amino acids: CASSLYAGGMRDTQYF. CDR3 bases: TGTGCCAGCAGCTTATATGCGGGGGGCATGAGGGATACGCAGTATTTT. The J gene is TRBJ2-3, the V gene TRBV7-3, with 8 bases that match TRBD2. The CDR3 contains 16 residues. The germline V gene has CDR1 SGHTA and CDR2 FQGTGA. J was trimmed by 6 bases and V by 2 bases; bases with no gene match: 10.

This chain connects TRBV11-2 to TRBJ2-7; 10 bases fit TRBD1. Trimming at V came to 5 bases and at J to 3 bases, leaving 7 bases not matched to a gene. CDR1 SGHAT and CDR2 FQNNGV come from the germline V gene. This CDR3 contains 15 residues. DNA of the CDR3: TGTGCCAGCAGCCGGGTAGGGACAGGGGACTACGAGCAGTACTTC. It translates to CASSRVGTGDYEQYF.

The chain links TRBV27 to TRBJ1-6, with 9 bases matching TRBD1. Per the germline V gene, CDR1 is MNHEY and CDR2 is SMNVEV (reference sequence). The J segment lost 4 bases and the V segment lost 3 bases, leaving 7 bases of the junction unmatched. This CDR3 is built from 17 residues. CDR3 bases: TGTGCCAGCAGTTTCATACAGGGGGCCCGTTATAATTCACCCCTCCACTTT. This codes for CASSFIQGARYNSPLHF.

This clone came up a few times. The chain uses TRBV3-1 (or the pseudogene TRBV3-2) and TRBJ1-5; D unclear. The CDR3 sequence is 13 residues long. Deletions cut 0 bases from V and 4 bases from J, with 4 bases between. The germline gives CDR1 LGHDT, CDR2 YNNKEL (reference sequence). The CDR3 loop is CASSQDMNQPQHF. In nucleotides, the CDR3 is TGTGCCAGCAGCCAAGACATGAATCAGCCCCAGCATTTT.

J is TRBJ1-4 and V is TRBV2; 8 nucleotides agree with TRBD1. Per the germline V gene, CDR1 is SNHLY and CDR2 is FYNNEI. Trimming at V came to 7 bases and at J to 5 bases, leaving 9 bases not matched to a gene. CDR3 length: 15 residues. This CDR3 is CASTNIRTGNEKLFF. For the CDR3, the DNA is TGTGCCAGCACTAATATTCGGACAGGGAATGAAAAACTGTTTTTT. Combining the CDR3 with reference TRBV2 and TRBJ1-4 gives the whole variable domain EPEVTQTPSHQVTQMGQEVILRCVPISNHLYFYWYRQILGQKVEFLVSFYNNEISEKSEIFDDQFSVERPDGSNFTLKIRSTKLEDSAMYFCASTNIRTGNEKLFFGSGTQLSVL.

V usage is TRBV5-1 and J usage is TRBJ2-3; D not certain. Trimming removed 4 bases from V and 1 base from J, with 16 bases in between. CDR3 length equals 16 residues. CDR1 is SGHRS and CDR2 is YFSETQ in the germline V gene. CDR3 DNA sequence: TGCGCCAGCAGCCGTGACTCGACCCAGGGCACAGATACGCAGTATTTT. Translating it yields CASSRDSTQGTDTQYF.

This chain connects TRBV12-3 or TRBV12-4 to TRBJ1-5, with D unclear. The V gene lost 6 bases and the J gene lost 5 bases, with 11 bases spanning the gap. CDR3 length equals 13 residues. Written as DNA, the CDR3 is TGTGCCAGCAGAGCAACCCTCCATCAGCCCCAGCATTTT. Translation: CASRATLHQPQHF.

The chain recombines TRBV4-1 with TRBJ1-2; D is unclear. This CDR3 is built from 15 residues. The V end was cut by 0 bases, the J end by 3 bases, with 11 bases between. CDR1 and CDR2 (germline): MGHRA, YSYEKL. In DNA form, the CDR3 reads TGCGCCAGCAGCCAAGAGCAGGACGGAGACTATGGCTACACCTTC. Protein product: CASSQEQDGDYGYTF.